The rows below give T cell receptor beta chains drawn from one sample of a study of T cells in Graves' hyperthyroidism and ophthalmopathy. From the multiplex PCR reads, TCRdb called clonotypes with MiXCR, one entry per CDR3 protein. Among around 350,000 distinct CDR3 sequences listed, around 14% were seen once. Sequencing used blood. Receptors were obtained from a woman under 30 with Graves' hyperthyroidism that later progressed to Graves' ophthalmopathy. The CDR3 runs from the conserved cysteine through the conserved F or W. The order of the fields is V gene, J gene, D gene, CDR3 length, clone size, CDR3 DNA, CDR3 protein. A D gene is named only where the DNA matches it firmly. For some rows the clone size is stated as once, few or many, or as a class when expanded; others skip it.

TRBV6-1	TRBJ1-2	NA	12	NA	TGTGCCAGCACCATCCGGGGGCGAGGCTACACCTTC	CASTIRGRGYTF
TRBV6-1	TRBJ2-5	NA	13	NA	TGTGCCAGTAGACCCCGGGGCCAAGAGACCCAGTACTTC	CASRPRGQETQYF
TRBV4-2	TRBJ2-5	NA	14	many	TGTGCCAGCAGCCAAGTTGGTGGGCAGGAGACCCAGTACTTC	CASSQVGGQETQYF
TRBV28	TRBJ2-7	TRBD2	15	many	TGTGCCAGCAGTTTAACGGGACTAGCGGCCTACGAGCAGTACTTC	CASSLTGLAAYEQYF
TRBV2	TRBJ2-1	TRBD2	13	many	TGTGCCAGCAATCTAGCGGGAGTTAATGAGCAGTTCTTC	CASNLAGVNEQFF
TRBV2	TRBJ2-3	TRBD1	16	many	TGTGCCTCATCCCCGGGCGGGACAGGGGTGACAGATACGCAGTATTTT	CASSPGGTGVTDTQYF
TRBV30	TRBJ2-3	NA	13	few	TGTGCCTGGAAATCCCAGGGCATAGATACGCAGTATTTT	CAWKSQGIDTQYF
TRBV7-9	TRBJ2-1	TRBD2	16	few	TGTGCCAGCAGCCTTACTTTGGGAGGGCAAGGCAATGAGCAGTTCTTC	CASSLTLGGQGNEQFF
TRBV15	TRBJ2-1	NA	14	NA	TGTGCCACCAGCAAAGGAAACGTGAACAATGAGCAGTTCTTC	CATSKGNVNNEQFF
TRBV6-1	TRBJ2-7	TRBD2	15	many	TGTGCCAGCAGCCCCCGACTAGCGGCCCACTACGAGCAGTACTTC	CASSPRLAAHYEQYF
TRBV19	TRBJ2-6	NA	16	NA	TGTGCCAGTAGTATTTGGTCCAGCTCTGGGGCCAACGTCCTGACTTTC	CASSIWSSSGANVLTF
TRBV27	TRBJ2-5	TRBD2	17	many	TGTGCCAGCAGTTTCACCGGGACTAGCGGAACTCAAGAGACCCAGTACTTC	CASSFTGTSGTQETQYF
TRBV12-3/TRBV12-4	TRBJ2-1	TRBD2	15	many	TGTGCCAGCCGTCCTAGGGACTACCCCAACAATGAGCAGTTCTTC	CASRPRDYPNNEQFF
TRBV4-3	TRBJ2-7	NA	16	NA	TGCGCCAGCAGCCAAGATACCGGACGCCTCCCCTGCGAGCAGTACTTC	CASSQDTGRLPCEQYF
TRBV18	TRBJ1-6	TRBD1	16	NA	TGTGCCAGCTCAAGTGGGACAGAGGGTCGTTCAACACCCCTCCACTTT	CASSSGTEGRSTPLHF
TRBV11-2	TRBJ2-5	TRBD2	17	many	TGTGCCAGCAGCTTAGCCCTCCTAGCGGGAGTAAGGGAGACCCAGTACTTC	CASSLALLAGVRETQYF
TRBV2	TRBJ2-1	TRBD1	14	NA	TGTGCCAGCCACGGACAGGGGACGTACAATGAGCAGTTCTTC	CASHGQGTYNEQFF
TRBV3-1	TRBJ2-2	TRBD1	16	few	TGTGCCAGCAGCCAACAGACAGGGGTTAACACCGGGGAGCTGTTTTTT	CASSQQTGVNTGELFF
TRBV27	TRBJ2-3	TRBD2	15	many	TGTGCCAGCAGTTTATTGAGCGGGGCCACAGATACGCAGTATTTT	CASSLLSGATDTQYF
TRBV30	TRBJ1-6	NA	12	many	TGTGCCTGGAGTCCGATCCCTTCACCCCTCCACTTT	CAWSPIPSPLHF
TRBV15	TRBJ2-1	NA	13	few	TGTGCCACCAGCACCGAGGTAGGCAATGAGCAGTTCTTC	CATSTEVGNEQFF
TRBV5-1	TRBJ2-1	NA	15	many	TGCGCCAGCAGCTTGGGGGGAGGCGGCTACAATGAGCAGTTCTTC	CASSLGGGGYNEQFF
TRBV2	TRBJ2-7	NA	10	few	TGTGCCAGCCAGATCCACGAGCAGTACTTC	CASQIHEQYF
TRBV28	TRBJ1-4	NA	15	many	TGTGCCAGCAGGGAACCCGGGACAAGAAATGAAAAACTGTTTTTT	CASREPGTRNEKLFF
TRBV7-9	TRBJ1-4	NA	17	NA	TGTGCCAGCAGCTTGCCCCGAACAGGGCCGGCTAATGAAAAACTGTTTTTT	CASSLPRTGPANEKLFF
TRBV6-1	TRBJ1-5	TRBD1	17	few	TGTGCCAGCAGTGAAGTTGACAGGGGGGTCGGCAATCAGCCCCAGCATTTT	CASSEVDRGVGNQPQHF
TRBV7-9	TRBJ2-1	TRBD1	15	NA	TGTGCCAGCAGCCCAGGACAGGATTCCTACAATGAGCAGTTCTTC	CASSPGQDSYNEQFF
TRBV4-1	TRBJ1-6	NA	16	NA	TGCGCCAGCAGCCAACCTCGAGAAGAGTATAATTCACCCCTCCACTTT	CASSQPREEYNSPLHF
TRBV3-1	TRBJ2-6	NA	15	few	TGTGCCAGCAGCCAAGACATTTCTGGGGCCAACGTCCTGACTTTC	CASSQDISGANVLTF
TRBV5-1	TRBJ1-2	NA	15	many	TGCGCCAGCAGCCACCGGGACACGGGGGACTATGGCTACACCTTC	CASSHRDTGDYGYTF
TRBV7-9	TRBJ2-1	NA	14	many	TGTGCCAGCAGCTTATTTAGAAGCGACAATGAGCAGTTCTTC	CASSLFRSDNEQFF
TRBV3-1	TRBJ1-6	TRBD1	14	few	TGTGCCAGCGCTAGGACAGGGGGTAATTCACCCCTCCACTTT	CASARTGGNSPLHF
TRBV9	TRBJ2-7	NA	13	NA	TGTGCCAGCAGCGTCGGCAACTCCTACGAGCAGTACTTC	CASSVGNSYEQYF
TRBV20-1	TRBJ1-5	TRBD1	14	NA	TGCAGTGTTCCGACAGGGGGCGGCAATCAGCCCCAGCATTTT	CSVPTGGGNQPQHF
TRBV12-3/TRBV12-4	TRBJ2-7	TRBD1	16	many	TGTGCCAGCAGTTTTATGGCCTCGGACAGGGGGAACGAGCAGTACTTC	CASSFMASDRGNEQYF
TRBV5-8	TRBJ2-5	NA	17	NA	TGTGCCAGCAGCTTGGCGGACACCAGCCCCCTCCAAGAGACCCAGTACTTC	CASSLADTSPLQETQYF
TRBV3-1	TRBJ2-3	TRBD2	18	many	TGTGCCAGCAGCCAAGGGAACCTAGCGGGAGGGTTCACAGATACGCAGTATTTT	CASSQGNLAGGFTDTQYF
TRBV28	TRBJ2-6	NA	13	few	TGTGCCAGCACAGGGCCTGGGGCCAACGTCCTGACTTTC	CASTGPGANVLTF
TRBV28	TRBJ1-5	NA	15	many	TGTGCCAGCAGTTCGATAGACGGTATCTATCAGCCCCAGCATTTT	CASSSIDGIYQPQHF
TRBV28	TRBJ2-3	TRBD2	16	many	TGTGCCAGCAGTACGGGGGGGGAGGGCCTCGAGGATACGCAGTATTTT	CASSTGGEGLEDTQYF
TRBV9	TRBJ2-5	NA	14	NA	TGTGCCAGCAGCCCGACAGGAAGGAAAGAGACCCAGTACTTC	CASSPTGRKETQYF